This record covers a single TCR beta chain. Original processing methods: Estimation of nucleated cell counts relied on the amplification of reference gene primers. Sequenced by immunoSEQ multiplex PCR; TCRdb stores in-frame clones only, minus some. The V and J calls and clone size come from that table; D and trimming were worked out from the DNA. The table has some 26,000 clones, over 60% seen once. The source of the sample is a study of blood T cell repertoires in COVID-19. Study context: The samples span acute and convalescent COVID-19 from the United States, Italy and Spain. Nucleic acid was either cDNA or gDNA, and it came from T cells, B-cell-depleted T cells, or PBMCs.

The clonotype originates from a woman older than 75 with acute or convalescent COVID-19. Sample: peripheral blood.

The CDR3 DNA sequence: TGTGCCAGCGCCCTGACAGAGCCCAATGAGCAGTTCTTC. It translates to CASALTEPNEQFF. The chain couples TRBV12-3 or TRBV12-4 to TRBJ2-1; D may be TRBD1 (5 bases). V lost 8 bases and J lost 6, with 14 bases in between. The CDR3 spans 13 residues.